A single T cell receptor (beta chain) is shown here with its context. This clonotype was counted a few times. It lacks a known antigen. No base quality information exists; no much larger clone differs at one position. This entry comes from a study of T cells after yellow fever vaccination (dated by TCRdb to between 2018 and 2021). Some background on the complete study: Libraries from fractions with low cell numbers were prepared with the SMART-Seq v4 Ultra Low Input RNA kit. Bulk TCR alpha and beta repertoires were sequenced longitudinally to track T-cell clones before and after primary and booster YFV17D yellow fever vaccination. Two healthy male donors, one aged 18 to 30 and one aged 30 to 40 years, made up the cohort. Blood samples were taken at several timepoints before and after primary and secondary immunization, and bulk PBMC replicates and cell subsets were isolated. Overall study results and their limits: A small share of clonotypes was detected in both CD4 and CD8 compartments, with the overlap likely arising from convergent recombination. Computational filtering was needed because FACS-sorted repertoires could contain abundant contaminating clonotypes from the bulk population. The study included only a couple of donors, which limits how far the findings can be generalized. Most clones expanded after primary vaccination (around 96% of CD4 and around nine tenths of CD8) were re-detected after the booster, suggesting that broad memory maintenance occurred. Compared with the primary T-cell response, the secondary T-cell response was faster but weaker, reaching its peak on day 5 rather than on day 15.

TCRdb names Illumina NovaSeq 6000 as the instrument used. TCR cDNA was made using 5'RACE template switching, a step that added a universal primer site and unique molecular identifiers. Priming of cDNA synthesis was performed from both the TCR alpha and TCR beta constant segments. Libraries were amplified in two PCR steps, with sample barcodes and sequencing adapters added in the second step. Libraries were sequenced on Illumina HiSeq 2500 (2x100 bp) or NovaSeq (2x150 bp). Per the source publication's procedure: Demultiplexing of reads and collapsing into UMI consensus sequences were performed with MIGEC, and V(D)J alignment was carried out with MiXCR. Vaccine-responding clonotypes were identified with edgeR using replicate PBMC samples, with FDR below 0.01 and a log2 fold change above 5 up to day 15 being required. Each bulk clonotype received a CD4 or CD8 identity based on whether the sequenced CD4 or CD8 repertoire contained that clonotype at higher abundance. TCRdb reanalyzed the raw reads on its own, using fastp at Q25 for trimming and MiXCR for clone calling, and kept in-frame beta chains. Every CDR3 protein is listed once, alongside the most common genes and DNA of its rows. For this entry, the V and J calls and clone size follow TCRdb and not the study's own pipeline. This sample is represented by 300,000 to 400,000 distinct CDR3 sequences; around 12% of them were singletons. 3.2% of the sample belongs to the ten largest clones.

The germline ends are 11 bases apart after V is trimmed by 7 bases and J by 1 base. Spanning cysteine to phenylalanine, the CDR3 consists of 14 amino acids. Only the CDR3 region is kept as DNA, spanning 42 bases read in frame from base 1. Taken from the germline V gene (reference sequence), the CDR1 and CDR2 loops are MNHNY and SVGAGI. Sample treatment or condition, as interpreted from the label and publication: live attenuated yellow fever vaccine strain. PBMCs were isolated from peripheral blood using a standard Ficoll-Paque protocol. Dynabeads CD4 and CD8 positive selection kits were used to isolate the CD4 and CD8 T-cell fractions. RNA was extracted with TriZol from bulk PBMCs, CD4 and CD8 fractions, and dextramer-positive and dextramer-negative fractions.

This sequence originates from a man aged 18 to 29 who received the YFV17D yellow fever vaccine. The source material was CD4+ T cells sorted from PBMCs, sampled 15 days after the yellow fever booster vaccination. This chain joins TRBV6-6 to TRBJ1-5; the D gene cannot be resolved reliably. The DNA sequence is as follows: TGTGCCAGCAACCAGGCGACGAGCAATCAGCCCCAGCATTTT. This sequence encodes CASNQATSNQPQHF.